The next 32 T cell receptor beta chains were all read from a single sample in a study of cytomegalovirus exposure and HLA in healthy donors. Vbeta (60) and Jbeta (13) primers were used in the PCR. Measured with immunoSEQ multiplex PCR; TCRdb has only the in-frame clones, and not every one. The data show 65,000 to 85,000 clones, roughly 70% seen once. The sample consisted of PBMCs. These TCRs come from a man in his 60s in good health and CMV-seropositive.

CDR3: CASSPMSDTQYF. In DNA, the CDR3 is TGTGCCAGCAGCCCAATGTCAGATACGCAGTATTTT. The chain combines TRBV7-9 with TRBJ2-3; no firm D call. Trimming shortened V by 5 bases and J by 4 bases, and 7 bases separated the two germline ends. The V gene's germline CDR1 is SEHNR and CDR2 FQNEAQ (reference sequence). The CDR3 totals 12 residues.

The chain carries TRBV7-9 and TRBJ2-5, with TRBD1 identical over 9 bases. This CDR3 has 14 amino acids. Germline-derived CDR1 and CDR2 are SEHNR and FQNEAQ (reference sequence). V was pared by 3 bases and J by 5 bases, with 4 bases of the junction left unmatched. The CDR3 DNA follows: TGTGCCAGCAGCTTTCCGGGGACAGGGGAGACCCAGTACTTC. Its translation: CASSFPGTGETQYF.

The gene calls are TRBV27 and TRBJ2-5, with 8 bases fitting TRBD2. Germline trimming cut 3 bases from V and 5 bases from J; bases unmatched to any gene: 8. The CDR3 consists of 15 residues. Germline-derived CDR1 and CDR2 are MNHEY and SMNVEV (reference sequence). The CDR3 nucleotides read TGTGCCAGCAGTTTTAACGGGGGGGCGGTGGAGACCCAGTACTTC. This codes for CASSFNGGAVETQYF.

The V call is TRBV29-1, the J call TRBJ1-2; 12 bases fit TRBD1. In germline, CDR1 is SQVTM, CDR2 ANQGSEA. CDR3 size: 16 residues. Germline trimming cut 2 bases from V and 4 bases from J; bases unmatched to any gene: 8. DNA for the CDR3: TGCAGCGTTGAATCCGGGGGACAGGGGGCGCGCTATGGCTACACCTTC. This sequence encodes CSVESGGQGARYGYTF. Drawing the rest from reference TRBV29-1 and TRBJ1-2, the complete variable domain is SAVISQKPSRDICQRGTSLTIQCQVDSQVTMMFWYRQQPGQSLTLIATANQGSEATYESGFVIDKFPISRPNLTFSTLTVSNMSPEDSSIYLCSVESGGQGARYGYTFGSGTRLTVV.

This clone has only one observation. Written as DNA, the CDR3 is TGTGCCAGCTGGGCCGGTGCAGCGGGAGACTACGAGCAGTACTTC. It yields the protein CASWAGAAGDYEQYF. The J gene is TRBJ2-7, the V gene TRBV2; 8 positions agree with TRBD2. The CDR3 sequence is 15 residues long. The ends lost 8 bases at V and 3 bases at J; junction bases unmatched: 12. Germline V gives CDR1 SNHLY, CDR2 FYNNEI. Full variable domain (remainder filled in from reference TRBV2 and TRBJ2-7): EPEVTQTPSHQVTQMGQEVILRCVPISNHLYFYWYRQILGQKVEFLVSFYNNEISEKSEIFDDQFSVERPDGSNFTLKIRSTKLEDSAMYFCASWAGAAGDYEQYFGPGTRLTVT.

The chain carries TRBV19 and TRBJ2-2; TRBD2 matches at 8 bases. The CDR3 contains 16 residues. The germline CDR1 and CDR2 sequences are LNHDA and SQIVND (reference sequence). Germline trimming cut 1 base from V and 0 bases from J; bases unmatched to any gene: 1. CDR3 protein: CASSIGRGANTGELFF. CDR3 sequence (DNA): TGTGCCAGTAGTATAGGGCGGGGGGCGAACACCGGGGAGCTGTTTTTT.

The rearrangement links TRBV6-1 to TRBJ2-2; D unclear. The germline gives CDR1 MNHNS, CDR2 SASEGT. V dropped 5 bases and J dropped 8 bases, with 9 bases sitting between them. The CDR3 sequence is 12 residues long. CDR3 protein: CASSSLAGELFF. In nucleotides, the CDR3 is TGTGCCAGCAGTTCCTTAGCTGGGGAGCTGTTTTTT.

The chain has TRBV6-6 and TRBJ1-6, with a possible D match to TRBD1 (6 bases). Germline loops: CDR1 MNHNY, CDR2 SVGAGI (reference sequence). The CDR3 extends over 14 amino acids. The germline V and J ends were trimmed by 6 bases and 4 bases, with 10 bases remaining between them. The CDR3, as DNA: TGTGCCAGCAGATCCCAGGGGTATAATTCACCCCTCCACTTT. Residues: CASRSQGYNSPLHF.

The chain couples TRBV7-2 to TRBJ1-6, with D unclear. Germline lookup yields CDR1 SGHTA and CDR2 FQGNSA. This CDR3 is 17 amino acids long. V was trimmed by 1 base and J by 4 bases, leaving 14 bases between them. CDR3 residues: CASSLVTQPLYNSPLHF. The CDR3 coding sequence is TGTGCCAGCAGCTTAGTGACTCAGCCTCTATATAATTCACCCCTCCACTTT.

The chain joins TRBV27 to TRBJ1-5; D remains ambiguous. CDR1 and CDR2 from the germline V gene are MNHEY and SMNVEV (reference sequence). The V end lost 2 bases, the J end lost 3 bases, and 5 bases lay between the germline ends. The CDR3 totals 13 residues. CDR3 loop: CASSLQDNQPQHF. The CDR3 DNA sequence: TGTGCCAGCAGTTTACAGGACAATCAGCCCCAGCATTTT.

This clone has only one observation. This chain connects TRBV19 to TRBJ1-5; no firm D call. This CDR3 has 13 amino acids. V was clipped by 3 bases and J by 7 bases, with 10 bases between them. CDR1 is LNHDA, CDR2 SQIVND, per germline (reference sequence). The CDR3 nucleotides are TGTGCCAGTAGTATCCGGGAAAGACAGCCCCAGCATTTT. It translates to CASSIRERQPQHF.

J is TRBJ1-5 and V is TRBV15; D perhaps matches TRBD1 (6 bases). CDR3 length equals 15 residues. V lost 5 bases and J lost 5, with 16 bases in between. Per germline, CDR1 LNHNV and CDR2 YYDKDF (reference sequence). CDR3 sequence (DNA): TGTGCCACCAGCCAGGGGCAGGGCCCTCATCAGCCCCAGCATTTT. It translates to CATSQGQGPHQPQHF. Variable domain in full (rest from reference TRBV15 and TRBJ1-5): DAMVIQNPRYQVTQFGKPVTLSCSQTLNHNVMYWYQQKSSQAPKLLFHYYDKDFNNEADTPDNFQSRRPNTSFCFLDIRSPGLGDTAMYLCATSQGQGPHQPQHFGDGTRLSIL.

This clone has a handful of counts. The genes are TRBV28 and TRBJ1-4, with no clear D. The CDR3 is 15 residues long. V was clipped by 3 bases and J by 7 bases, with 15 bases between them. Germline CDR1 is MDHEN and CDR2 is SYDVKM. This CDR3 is CASSLEGEGSEKLFF. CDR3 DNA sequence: TGTGCCAGCAGTTTGGAGGGAGAAGGGAGTGAAAAACTGTTTTTT.

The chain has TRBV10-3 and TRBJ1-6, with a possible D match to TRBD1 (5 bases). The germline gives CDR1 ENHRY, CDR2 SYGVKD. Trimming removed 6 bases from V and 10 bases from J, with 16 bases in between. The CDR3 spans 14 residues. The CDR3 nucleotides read TGTGCCATCAGCCCCACCGGGGGGGTCTCACCCCTCCACTTT. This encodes CAISPTGGVSPLHF.

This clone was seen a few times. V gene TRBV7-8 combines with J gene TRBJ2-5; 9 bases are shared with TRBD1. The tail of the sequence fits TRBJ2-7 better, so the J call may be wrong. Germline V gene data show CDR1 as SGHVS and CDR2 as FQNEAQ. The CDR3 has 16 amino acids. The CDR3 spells CASSLIMGTGTIEQYF. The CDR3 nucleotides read TGTGCCAGCAGCCTTATCATGGGGACAGGGACGATCGAGCAGTACTTC.

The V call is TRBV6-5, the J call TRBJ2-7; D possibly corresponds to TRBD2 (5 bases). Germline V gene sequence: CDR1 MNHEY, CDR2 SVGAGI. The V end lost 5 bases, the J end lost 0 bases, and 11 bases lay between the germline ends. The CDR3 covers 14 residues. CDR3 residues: CASSQRFPSYEQYF. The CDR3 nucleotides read TGTGCCAGCAGTCAGCGGTTCCCCTCCTACGAGCAGTACTTC.

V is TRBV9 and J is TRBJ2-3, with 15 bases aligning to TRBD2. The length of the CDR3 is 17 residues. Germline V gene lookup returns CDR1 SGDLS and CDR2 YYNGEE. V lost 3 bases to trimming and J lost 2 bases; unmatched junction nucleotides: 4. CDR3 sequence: CASSAGTSGGLTDTQYF. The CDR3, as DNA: TGTGCCAGCAGCGCAGGGACTAGCGGGGGGCTCACAGATACGCAGTATTTT.

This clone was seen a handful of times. The CDR3 region is CASSPNWDTQYF. CDR3 bases: TGTGCCAGCAGTCCTAACTGGGATACGCAGTATTTT. V usage is TRBV6-5 and J usage is TRBJ2-3; D is ambiguous. Trimming took 5 bases from V and 6 from J, leaving 9 bases between them. Germline CDR1 and CDR2: MNHEY and SVGAGI. This CDR3 is built from 12 residues.

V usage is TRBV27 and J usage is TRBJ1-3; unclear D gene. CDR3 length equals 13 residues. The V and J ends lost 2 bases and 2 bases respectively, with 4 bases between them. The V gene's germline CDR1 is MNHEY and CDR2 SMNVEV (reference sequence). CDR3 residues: CASSLTPGNTIYF. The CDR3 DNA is TGTGCCAGCAGTTTAACTCCTGGAAACACCATATATTTT.

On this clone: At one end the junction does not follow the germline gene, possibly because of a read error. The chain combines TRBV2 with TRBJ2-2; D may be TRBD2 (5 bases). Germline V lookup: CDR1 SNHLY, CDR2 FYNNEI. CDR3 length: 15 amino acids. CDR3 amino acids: CASSEGGEDRRGAVF. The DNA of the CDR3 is TGTGCCAGCAGTGAAGGGGGTGAGGATCGCCGGGGAGCTGTTTTT.

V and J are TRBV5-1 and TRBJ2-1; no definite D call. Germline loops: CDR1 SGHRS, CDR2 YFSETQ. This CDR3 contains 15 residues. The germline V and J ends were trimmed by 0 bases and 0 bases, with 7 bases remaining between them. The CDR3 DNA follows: TGCGCCAGCAGCTTGGGGCTAGGCTCCTACAATGAGCAGTTCTTC. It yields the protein CASSLGLGSYNEQFF.

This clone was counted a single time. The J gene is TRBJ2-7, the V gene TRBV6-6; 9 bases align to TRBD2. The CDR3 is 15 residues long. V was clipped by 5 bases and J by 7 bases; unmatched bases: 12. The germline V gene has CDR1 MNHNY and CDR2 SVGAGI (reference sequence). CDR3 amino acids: CASSTAASGVLEQYF. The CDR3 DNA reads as TGTGCCAGCAGTACCGCCGCTAGCGGGGTTTTAGAGCAGTACTTC.

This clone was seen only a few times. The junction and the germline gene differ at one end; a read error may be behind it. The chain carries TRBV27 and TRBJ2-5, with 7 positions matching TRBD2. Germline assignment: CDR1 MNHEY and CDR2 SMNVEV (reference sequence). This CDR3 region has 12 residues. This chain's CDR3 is CASSSTGTTLNF. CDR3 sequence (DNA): TGTGCCAGCAGTTCGACCGGGACTACCCTCAACTTC.

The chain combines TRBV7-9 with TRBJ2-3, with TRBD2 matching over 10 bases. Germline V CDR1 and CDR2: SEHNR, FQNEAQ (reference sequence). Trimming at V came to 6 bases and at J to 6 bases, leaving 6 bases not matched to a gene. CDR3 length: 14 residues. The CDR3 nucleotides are TGTGCCAGCAGTTCTGGACTAGCGGTCGATACGCAGTATTTT. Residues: CASSSGLAVDTQYF.

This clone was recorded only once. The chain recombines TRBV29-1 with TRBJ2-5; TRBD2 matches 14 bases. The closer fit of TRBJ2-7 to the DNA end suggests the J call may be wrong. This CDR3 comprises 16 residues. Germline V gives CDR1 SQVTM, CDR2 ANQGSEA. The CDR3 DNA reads TGCAGCGTTACACCGGGACTAGCGGGAGACAACTACGAGCAGTACTTC. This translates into CSVTPGLAGDNYEQYF.

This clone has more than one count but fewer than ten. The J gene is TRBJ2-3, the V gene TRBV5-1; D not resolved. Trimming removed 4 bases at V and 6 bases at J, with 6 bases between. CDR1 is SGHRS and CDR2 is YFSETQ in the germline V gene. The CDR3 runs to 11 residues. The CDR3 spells CASSPGDTQYF. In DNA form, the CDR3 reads TGCGCCAGCAGCCCCGGGGATACGCAGTATTTT.

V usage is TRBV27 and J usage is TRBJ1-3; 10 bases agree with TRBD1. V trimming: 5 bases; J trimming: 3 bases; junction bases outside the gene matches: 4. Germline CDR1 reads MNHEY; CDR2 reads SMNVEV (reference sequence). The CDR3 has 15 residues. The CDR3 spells CASSPGTGVGNTIYF. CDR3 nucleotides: TGTGCCAGCAGTCCTGGGACAGGGGTTGGAAACACCATATATTTT.

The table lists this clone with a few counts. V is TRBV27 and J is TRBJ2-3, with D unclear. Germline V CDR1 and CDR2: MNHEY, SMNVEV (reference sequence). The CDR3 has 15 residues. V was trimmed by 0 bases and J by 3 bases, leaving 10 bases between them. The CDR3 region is CASSLSRIHTDTQYF. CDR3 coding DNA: TGTGCCAGCAGTTTATCCCGAATACATACAGATACGCAGTATTTT.

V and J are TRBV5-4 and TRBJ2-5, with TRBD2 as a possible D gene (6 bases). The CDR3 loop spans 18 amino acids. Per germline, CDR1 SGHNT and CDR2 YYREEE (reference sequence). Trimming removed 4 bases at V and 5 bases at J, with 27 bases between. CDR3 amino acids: CASSPGTPTLQDVETQYF. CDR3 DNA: TGTGCCAGCAGCCCAGGGACTCCCACCTTGCAAGACGTCGAGACCCAGTACTTC.

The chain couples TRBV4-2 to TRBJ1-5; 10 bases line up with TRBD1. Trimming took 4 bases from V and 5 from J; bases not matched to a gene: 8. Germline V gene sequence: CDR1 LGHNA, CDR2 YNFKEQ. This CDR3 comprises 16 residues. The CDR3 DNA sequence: TGTGCCAGCAGCCTCAGGGGGGGACAGGGGTATCAGCCCCAGCATTTT. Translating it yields CASSLRGGQGYQPQHF.

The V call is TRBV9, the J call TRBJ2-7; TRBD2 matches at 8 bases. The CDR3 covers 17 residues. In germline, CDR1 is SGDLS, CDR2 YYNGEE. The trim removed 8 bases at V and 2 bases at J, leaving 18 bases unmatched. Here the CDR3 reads CARGVAGTRRFPYEQYF. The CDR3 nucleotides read TGTGCCAGGGGGGTAGCGGGGACCAGGAGGTTCCCCTACGAGCAGTACTTC.

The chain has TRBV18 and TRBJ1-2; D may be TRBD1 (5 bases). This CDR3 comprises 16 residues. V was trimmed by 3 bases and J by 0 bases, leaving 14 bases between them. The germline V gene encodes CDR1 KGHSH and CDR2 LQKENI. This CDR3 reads CASSPDRQYTNYGYTF. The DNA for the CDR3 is TGTGCCAGCTCACCCGATCGACAGTACACTAACTATGGCTACACCTTC.